This TCR beta chain was found in a study of T-cell reconstitution after alpha-beta-depleted transplantation in children (dated by TCRdb to between 2015 and 2016). At the level of the whole study: T-cell immune reconstitution after TCRalphabeta/CD19-depleted allogeneic hematopoietic cell transplantation in children was quantitatively tracked in the study by means of TCR repertoire profiling. What the study reported, not specific to this receptor: The apparently early recovery of alphabetaT-cell counts about two months after transplant reportedly depended on only several hundred rapidly expanded clones that came from non-depleted graft cells. The frequencies of hyperexpanded clones fell over the following months, and after one year, T-cell counts and TCRbeta diversity were mostly attributed to newly produced T cells. In some patients, the high TCRbeta diversity seen at day 60 was put down to recipient T cells and intrathymic progenitors that had survived conditioning.

From cysteine to phenylalanine, the CDR3 is 14 amino acids long. The DNA shown is the 42-base CDR3, in frame from base 1. Sequences ENHRY (CDR1) and SYGVKD (CDR2) are obtained from the germline V gene. V and J lose 10 bases and 4 bases, and a span of 18 bases separates them. Library method: PCR. Instrument used: Illumina HiSeq 2500. TCR libraries were prepared with molecular barcoding, using unique molecular identifiers to normalize TCRbeta repertoire quantification. TCRdb passed the public sequencing reads through fastp at Q25 and MiXCR, retaining productive beta sequences. Each CDR3 protein appears once, grouped with its most common genes and DNA. The sample profile shows 580,000 or so distinct CDR3 sequences; roughly 24% of them were found once. The ten largest clones capture over 12% of the sample. The treatment or condition label corresponds to: allogeneic hematopoietic cell transplantation with graft depleted of TCRalphabeta T cells and CD19 B cells. The children who served as transplant recipients had been given grafts of TCRalphabeta/CD19-depleted allogeneic hematopoietic cells.

Worth noting for this clonotype: The antigen it binds to is not known. Base qualities are missing; no much larger clone stands one base away.

The sequence was obtained from a boy in the first two years of life who had a stem cell transplant for acute myeloid leukemia, so the T cells may come from the graft donor. The starting material was PBMCs, mostly from graft donor cells, obtained 360 days after TCRalphabeta/CD19-depleted stem cell transplant. The chain is encoded by TRBV10-3 joined to TRBJ2-3, with a weak D call of TRBD1 (6 bases match). The nucleotides are TGTGCCACGAATCCCAGGGGTATTGCAGATACGCAGTATTTT. This yields the protein CATNPRGIADTQYF.